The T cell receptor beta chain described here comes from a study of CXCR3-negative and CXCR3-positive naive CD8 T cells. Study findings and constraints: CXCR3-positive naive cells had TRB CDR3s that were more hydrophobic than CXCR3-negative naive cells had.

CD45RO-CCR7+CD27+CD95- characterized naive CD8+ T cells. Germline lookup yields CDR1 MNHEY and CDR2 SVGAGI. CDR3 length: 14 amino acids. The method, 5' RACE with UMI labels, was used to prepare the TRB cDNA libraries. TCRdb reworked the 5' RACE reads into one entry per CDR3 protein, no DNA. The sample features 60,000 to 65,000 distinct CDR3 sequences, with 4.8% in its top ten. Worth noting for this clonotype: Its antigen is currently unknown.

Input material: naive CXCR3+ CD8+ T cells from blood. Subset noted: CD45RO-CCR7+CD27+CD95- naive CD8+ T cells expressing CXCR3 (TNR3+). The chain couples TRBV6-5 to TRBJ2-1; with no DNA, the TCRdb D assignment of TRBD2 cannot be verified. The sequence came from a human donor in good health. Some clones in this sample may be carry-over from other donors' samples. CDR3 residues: CASSYRGGYNEQFF.